What follows are 18 T cell receptor beta chains derived from one specimen sequenced in a study of cytomegalovirus exposure and HLA in healthy donors (dated by TCRdb to 2016 to 2017). To prepare the library, the immunoSEQ multiplex PCR assay was applied. The multiplex PCR relied on a mix of 60 forward primers for TCR Vbeta segments and 13 reverse primers for TCR Jbeta segments. Not all clones reach the TCRdb copy of this immuneACCESS table, which keeps in-frame sequences only. Checked studies attribute under half of the gap to unresolved V genes and leave the rest unexplained. Present in this sample are more than 95,000 clones, approximately 79% of which were seen just once. The biggest ten clones account for about 4% of the sample. Sequenced: PBMCs. These receptors all come from a man over 45 in good health and CMV-seropositive.

The V call is TRBV7-9, the J call TRBJ2-5, with 8 bases fitting TRBD1. The J call may be incorrect, as the DNA end agrees better with TRBJ2-7. The CDR3 totals 15 residues. The germline CDR1 and CDR2 sequences are SEHNR and FQNEAQ (reference sequence). The DNA of the CDR3 is TGTGCCAGCAGCCCAGGACAGGGTGGCTCCTACGAGCAGTACTTC. It translates to CASSPGQGGSYEQYF.

The CDR3 DNA is TGTGCCAGTAGTATTTCGCCAGGGGATGAAAAACTGTTTTTT. Translated, it gives CASSISPGDEKLFF. The chain combines TRBV19 with TRBJ1-4; a possible D gene is TRBD1 (6 bases). Germline V CDR1 and CDR2: LNHDA, SQIVND (reference sequence). V was shortened by 3 bases and J by 6 bases, with 11 bases between the two germline ends. This CDR3 contains 14 residues.

The chain joins TRBV28 to TRBJ1-2; TRBD1 matches at 8 bases. This CDR3 comprises 14 residues. V shed 10 bases and J 6 bases; nucleotides not matched to a gene: 13. Germline CDR1 and CDR2: MDHEN and SYDVKM. CDR3: CATFRGTGYDGYTF. CDR3 nucleotide sequence: TGTGCCACCTTTCGTGGGACAGGCTACGATGGCTACACCTTC.

The V and J genes are TRBV30 and TRBJ1-3; D call uncertain. There are 13 residues in the CDR3. The V end was cut by 3 bases, the J end by 0 bases, with 6 bases between. Germline lookup yields CDR1 GTSNPN and CDR2 SVGIG (reference sequence). Written as DNA, the CDR3 is TGTGCCTGGAGCCTAGGCTCTGGAAACACCATATATTTT. The encoded protein is CAWSLGSGNTIYF. Drawing the rest from reference TRBV30 and TRBJ1-3, the complete variable domain is SQTIHQWPATLVQPVGSPLSLECTVEGTSNPNLYWYRQAAGRGLQLLFYSVGIGQISSEVPQNLSASRPQDRQFILSSKKLLLSDSGFYLCAWSLGSGNTIYFGEGSWLTVV.

V gene TRBV2 combines with J gene TRBJ1-4, with a weak D call TRBD1 (6 bases). Per the germline V gene, CDR1 is SNHLY and CDR2 is FYNNEI. Trimming pared 4 bases from V and 7 bases from J, leaving 16 bases between. This CDR3 is 15 amino acids long. The CDR3 is CASSVQGNVAEKLFF. The CDR3, as DNA: TGTGCCAGCAGTGTCCAGGGGAACGTCGCTGAAAAACTGTTTTTT.

The rearrangement links TRBV19 to TRBJ2-1, with a tentative D call TRBD1 (6 bases). The V and J ends lost 3 bases and 7 bases respectively, with 10 bases between them. The CDR3 runs to 13 residues. Looked up from germline, CDR1 is LNHDA and CDR2 is SQIVND (reference sequence). The CDR3, as DNA: TGTGCCAGTAGTATTATAACAGGGAATGAGCAGTTCTTC. This encodes CASSIITGNEQFF.

The gene calls are TRBV19 and TRBJ2-7, with D possibly matching TRBD1 (7 bases). V shed 6 bases and J shed 3 bases, with 12 bases lying between them. The germline CDR1 and CDR2 sequences are LNHDA and SQIVND (reference sequence). The CDR3 loop spans 13 amino acids. The CDR3 DNA follows: TGTGCCAGTAGCGGGGGACAGAGCTACGAGCAGTACTTC. Translation: CASSGGQSYEQYF.

The chain uses TRBV6-5 and TRBJ2-1; the match to TRBD2 covers 10 bases. The CDR3 contains 15 residues. Losses at the gene ends were 4 bases for V and 6 bases for J; bases not matched to a gene: 6. The germline V gene encodes CDR1 MNHEY and CDR2 SVGAGI. The chain's CDR3 is CASSLSGRALNEQFF. The CDR3 DNA reads TGTGCCAGCAGTTTGAGCGGGAGGGCTCTCAATGAGCAGTTCTTC.

This rearrangement joins TRBV28 to TRBJ2-3, with TRBD2 matching 8 bases. The V segment lost 3 bases and the J segment 2 bases; nucleotides outside the gene matches: 7. The germline V gene encodes CDR1 MDHEN and CDR2 SYDVKM. This CDR3 is built from 16 residues. In nucleotides, the CDR3 is TGTGCCAGCAGTTTGGTAACTAGCGGTACCACAGATACGCAGTATTTT. Translation gives CASSLVTSGTTDTQYF. The full variable domain, with the rest looked up from reference TRBV28 and TRBJ2-3, is DVKVTQSSRYLVKRTGEKVFLECVQDMDHENMFWYRQDPGLGLRLIYFSYDVKMKEKGDIPEGYSVSREKKERFSLILESASTNQTSMYLCASSLVTSGTTDTQYFGPGTRLTVL.

The sample holds one count of this clone. The CDR3 DNA reads TGTGCCTGGTTAGGACAAAAAAACTATGGCTACACCTTC. Translation gives CAWLGQKNYGYTF. The chain employs TRBV30 and TRBJ1-2; D possibly corresponds to TRBD1 (5 bases). Germline V gene sequence: CDR1 GTSNPN, CDR2 SVGIG (reference sequence). Deletions cut 5 bases from V and 2 bases from J, with 12 bases between. CDR3 length: 13 residues.

V is TRBV11-2 and J is TRBJ2-1, with 8 bases fitting TRBD2. Germline V gene data show CDR1 as SGHAT and CDR2 as FQNNGV. The CDR3 is 16 amino acids. J was trimmed by 4 bases and V by 3 bases; bases with no gene match: 8. The CDR3 sequence is CASSFDSGKSYNEQFF. The CDR3 nucleotides read TGTGCCAGCAGCTTTGATAGCGGGAAATCGTACAATGAGCAGTTCTTC.

This clone was found a few times. This chain uses TRBV28 with TRBJ2-7; 8 nucleotides align to TRBD1. The junction had 12 bases not matched to a gene; V was cut back by 4 bases and J by 7 bases. The CDR3 is made up of 15 amino acids. Germline V gene data show CDR1 as MDHEN and CDR2 as SYDVKM. The chain's CDR3 is CASSWEGTGLQEQYF. CDR3 DNA: TGTGCCAGCAGTTGGGAAGGGACAGGCCTTCAGGAGCAGTACTTC. Full variable domain (remainder filled in from reference TRBV28 and TRBJ2-7): DVKVTQSSRYLVKRTGEKVFLECVQDMDHENMFWYRQDPGLGLRLIYFSYDVKMKEKGDIPEGYSVSREKKERFSLILESASTNQTSMYLCASSWEGTGLQEQYFGPGTRLTVT.

This clone was recorded only once. The CDR3 protein is CASSLAQSTGGFYIQYF. The CDR3 DNA follows: TGTGCCAGCAGCTTGGCTCAATCAACAGGGGGCTTTTACATTCAGTACTTC. V and J are TRBV5-6 and TRBJ2-4, with 9 positions matching TRBD1. This CDR3 region has 17 residues. After removal of 0 bases from V and 8 bases from J, the junction contained 12 bases not matched to a gene. The germline V gene encodes CDR1 SGHDT and CDR2 YYEEEE.

This clone was counted a few times. The V call is TRBV4-1, the J call TRBJ2-7, with D possibly TRBD2 on 5 matching bases. This CDR3 comprises 15 residues. Germline assignment: CDR1 MGHRA and CDR2 YSYEKL. Trimming shortened V by 1 base and J by 4 bases, and 14 bases separated the two germline ends. CDR3 DNA sequence: TGCGCCAGCAGCCAAGGTCCACTAGGAAGATACGAGCAGTACTTC. Protein sequence: CASSQGPLGRYEQYF.

The chain recombines TRBV6-4 with TRBJ2-2; D is possibly TRBD2 (5 bases). Germline lookup yields CDR1 MRHNA and CDR2 SNTAGT. With 5 bases removed from V and 5 bases from J, the gap between germline ends came to 12 bases. The CDR3 loop spans 14 amino acids. CDR3 bases: TGTGCCAGCAGTCCCAGCGGTTTAACCGGGGAGCTGTTTTTT. Its protein product is CASSPSGLTGELFF.

The CDR3 DNA reads TGTGCCAGCACCCCGGAGCCTGGAAACACCATATATTTT. This translates into CASTPEPGNTIYF. The rearrangement links TRBV6-1 to TRBJ1-3; D not certain. Germline V gives CDR1 MNHNS, CDR2 SASEGT. The CDR3 sequence is 13 residues long. The germline V and J ends were trimmed by 7 bases and 2 bases, with 9 bases remaining between them.

The chain recombines TRBV6-6 with TRBJ1-2; 8 nucleotides align to TRBD1. The CDR3 is 16 amino acids. Germline V gives CDR1 MNHNY, CDR2 SVGAGI (reference sequence). V trimming: 5 bases; J trimming: 1 base; junction bases outside the gene matches: 9. This CDR3 reads CASSPSTGVLNYGYTF. The CDR3 nucleotides are TGTGCCAGCAGTCCCTCGACAGGGGTCCTTAACTATGGCTACACCTTC.

This chain joins TRBV2 and TRBJ2-5; D might be TRBD2 (6 bases). The CDR3 loop spans 14 amino acids. CDR1 is SNHLY and CDR2 is FYNNEI in the germline V gene. Trimming removed 6 bases at V and 5 bases at J, with 16 bases between. The CDR3, as DNA: TGTGCCAGCAGGCGGGAAGAGCGGTCGGAGACCCAGTACTTC. Translated: CASRREERSETQYF.